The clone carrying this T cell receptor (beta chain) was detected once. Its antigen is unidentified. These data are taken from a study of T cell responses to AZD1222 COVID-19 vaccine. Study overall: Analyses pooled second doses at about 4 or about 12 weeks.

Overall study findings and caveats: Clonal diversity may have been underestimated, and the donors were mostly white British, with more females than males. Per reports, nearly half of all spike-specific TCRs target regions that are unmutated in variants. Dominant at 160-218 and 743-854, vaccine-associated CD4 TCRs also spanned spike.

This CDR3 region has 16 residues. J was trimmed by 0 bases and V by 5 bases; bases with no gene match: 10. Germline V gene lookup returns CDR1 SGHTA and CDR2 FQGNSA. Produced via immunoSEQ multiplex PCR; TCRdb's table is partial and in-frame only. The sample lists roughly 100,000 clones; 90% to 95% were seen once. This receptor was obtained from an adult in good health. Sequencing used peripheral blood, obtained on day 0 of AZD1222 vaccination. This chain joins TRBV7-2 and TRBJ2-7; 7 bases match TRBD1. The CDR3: CASSAYDRVGSYEQYF. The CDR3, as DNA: TGTGCCAGCAGCGCCTATGACAGGGTCGGCTCCTACGAGCAGTACTTC.